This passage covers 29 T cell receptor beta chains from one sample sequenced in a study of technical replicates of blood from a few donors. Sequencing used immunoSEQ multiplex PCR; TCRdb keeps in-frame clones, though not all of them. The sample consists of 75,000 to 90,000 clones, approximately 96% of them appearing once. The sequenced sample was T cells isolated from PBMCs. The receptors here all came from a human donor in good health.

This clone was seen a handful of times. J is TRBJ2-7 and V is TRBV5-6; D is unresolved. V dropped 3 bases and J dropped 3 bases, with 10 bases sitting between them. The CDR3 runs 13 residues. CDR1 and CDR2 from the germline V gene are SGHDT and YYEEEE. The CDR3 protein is CASSSLPDYEQYF. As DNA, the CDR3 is TGTGCCAGCAGCTCTCTCCCAGACTACGAGCAGTACTTC. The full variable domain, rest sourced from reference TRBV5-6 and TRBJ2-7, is DAGVTQSPTHLIKTRGQQVTLRCSPKSGHDTVSWYQQALGQGPQFIFQYYEEEERQRGNFPDRFSGHQFPNYSSELNVNALLLGDSALYLCASSSLPDYEQYFGPGTRLTVT.

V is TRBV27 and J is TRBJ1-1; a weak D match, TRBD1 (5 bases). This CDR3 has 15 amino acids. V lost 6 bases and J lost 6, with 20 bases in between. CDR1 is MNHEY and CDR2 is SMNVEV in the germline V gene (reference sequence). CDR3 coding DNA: TGTGCCAGCAGACAACCCCGGGACTGGTCGGCTGAAGCTTTCTTT. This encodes CASRQPRDWSAEAFF.

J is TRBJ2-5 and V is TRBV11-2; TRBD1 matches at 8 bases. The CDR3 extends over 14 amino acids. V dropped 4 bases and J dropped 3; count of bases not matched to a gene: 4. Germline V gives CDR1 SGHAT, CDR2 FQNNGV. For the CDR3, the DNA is TGTGCCAGCAGCTATAACAGGGGGGAAGAGACCCAGTACTTC. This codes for CASSYNRGEETQYF.

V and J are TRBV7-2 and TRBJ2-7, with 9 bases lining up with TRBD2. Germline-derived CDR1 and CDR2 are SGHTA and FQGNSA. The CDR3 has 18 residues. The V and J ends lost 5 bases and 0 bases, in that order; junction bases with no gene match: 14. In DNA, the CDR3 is TGTGCCAGCAGCCTATTAGCGGGAGATCCCTTAAGCTCCTACGAGCAGTACTTC. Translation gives CASSLLAGDPLSSYEQYF.

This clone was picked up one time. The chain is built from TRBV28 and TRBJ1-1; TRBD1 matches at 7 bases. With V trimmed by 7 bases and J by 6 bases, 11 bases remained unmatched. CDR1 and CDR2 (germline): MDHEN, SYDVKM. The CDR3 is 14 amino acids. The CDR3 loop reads CASIKSQTGSEAFF. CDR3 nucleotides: TGTGCCAGCATAAAGTCGCAGACAGGGTCTGAAGCTTTCTTT.

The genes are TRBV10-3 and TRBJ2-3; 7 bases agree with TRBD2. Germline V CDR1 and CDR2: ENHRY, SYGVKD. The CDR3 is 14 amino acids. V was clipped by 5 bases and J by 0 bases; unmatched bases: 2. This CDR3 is CAISRGRSTDTQYF. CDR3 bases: TGTGCCATCAGTCGCGGGAGAAGCACAGATACGCAGTATTTT.

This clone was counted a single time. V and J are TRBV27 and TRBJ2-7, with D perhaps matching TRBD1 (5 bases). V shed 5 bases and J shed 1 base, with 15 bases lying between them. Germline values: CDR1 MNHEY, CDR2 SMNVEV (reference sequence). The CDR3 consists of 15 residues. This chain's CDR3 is CASSPQGTRSYEQYF. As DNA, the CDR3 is TGTGCCAGCAGTCCCCAGGGTACGAGATCCTACGAGCAGTACTTC.

CDR3 coding DNA: TGCGCCAGCAGTGGGACTTACAATGAGCAGTTCTTC. This translates into CASSGTYNEQFF. The chain links TRBV4-3 to TRBJ2-1, with D perhaps TRBD2 (6 bases). The CDR3 covers 12 residues. V was clipped by 6 bases and J by 4 bases, with 7 bases between them. Per germline, CDR1 LGHNA and CDR2 YSLEER.

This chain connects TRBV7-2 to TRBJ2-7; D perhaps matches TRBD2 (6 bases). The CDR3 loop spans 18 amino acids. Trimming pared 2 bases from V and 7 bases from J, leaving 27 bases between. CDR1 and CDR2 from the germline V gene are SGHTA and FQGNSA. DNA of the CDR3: TGTGCCAGCAGCTTAACTGGGAGGCTAGCACAAATTGACTTGGAGCAGTACTTC. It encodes CASSLTGRLAQIDLEQYF.

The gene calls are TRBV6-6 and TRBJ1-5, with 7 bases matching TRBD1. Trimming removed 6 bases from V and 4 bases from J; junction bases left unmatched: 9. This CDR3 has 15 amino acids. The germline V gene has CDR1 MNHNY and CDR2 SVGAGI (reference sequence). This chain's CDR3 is CASSSTGIKNQPQHF. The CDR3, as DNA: TGTGCCAGCAGCTCGACAGGGATTAAGAATCAGCCCCAGCATTTT.

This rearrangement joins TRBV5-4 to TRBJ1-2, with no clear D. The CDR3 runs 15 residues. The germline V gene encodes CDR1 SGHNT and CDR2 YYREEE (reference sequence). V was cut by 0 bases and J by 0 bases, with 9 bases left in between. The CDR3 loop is CASSLASVANYGYTF. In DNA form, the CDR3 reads TGTGCCAGCAGCTTGGCCTCAGTCGCTAACTATGGCTACACCTTC. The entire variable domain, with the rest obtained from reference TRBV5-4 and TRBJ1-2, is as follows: ETGVTQSPTHLIKTRGQQVTLRCSSQSGHNTVSWYQQALGQGPQFIFQYYREEENGRGNFPPRFSGLQFPNYSSELNVNALELDDSALYLCASSLASVANYGYTFGSGTRLTVV.

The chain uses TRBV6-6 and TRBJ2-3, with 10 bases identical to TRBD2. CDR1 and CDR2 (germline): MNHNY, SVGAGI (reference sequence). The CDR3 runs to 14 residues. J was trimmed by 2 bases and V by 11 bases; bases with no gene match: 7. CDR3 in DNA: TGTGCCGGGGGGCTAGCGGGAGTCACAGATACGCAGTATTTT. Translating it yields CAGGLAGVTDTQYF.

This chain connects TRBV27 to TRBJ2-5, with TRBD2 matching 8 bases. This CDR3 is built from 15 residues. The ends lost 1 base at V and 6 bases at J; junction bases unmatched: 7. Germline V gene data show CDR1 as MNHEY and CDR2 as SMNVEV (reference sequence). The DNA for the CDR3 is TGTGCCAGCAGTTTATTGGGACTAGATACCCAGACCCAGTACTTC. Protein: CASSLLGLDTQTQYF.

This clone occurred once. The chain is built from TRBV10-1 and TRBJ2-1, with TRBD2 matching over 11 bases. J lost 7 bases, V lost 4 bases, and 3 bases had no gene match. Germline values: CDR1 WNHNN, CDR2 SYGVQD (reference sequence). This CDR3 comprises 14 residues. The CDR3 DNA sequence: TGCGCCAGCAGTGCTAGCGGGAGGTCTAATGAGCAGTTCTTC. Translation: CASSASGRSNEQFF.

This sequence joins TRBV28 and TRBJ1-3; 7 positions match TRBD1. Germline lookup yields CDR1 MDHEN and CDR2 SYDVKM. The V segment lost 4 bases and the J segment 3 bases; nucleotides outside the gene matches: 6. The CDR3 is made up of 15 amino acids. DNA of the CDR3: TGTGCCAGCAGTTCCCGGACAGGACTTGGAAACACCATATATTTT. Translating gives CASSSRTGLGNTIYF.

The CDR3 sequence is CASSPRHESYEQYF. CDR3 nucleotides: TGTGCCAGCAGCCCTCGACATGAGTCCTACGAGCAGTACTTC. The chain links TRBV7-9 to TRBJ2-7, with D uncertain. Between the trimmed V and J ends, which lost 5 bases and 1 base, there was a span of 12 bases. Germline CDR1 and CDR2: SEHNR and FQNEAQ (reference sequence). The CDR3 runs 14 residues. Full variable domain (outside the CDR3, taken from reference TRBV7-9 and TRBJ2-7): DTGVSQNPRHKITKRGQNVTFRCDPISEHNRLYWYRQTLGQGPEFLTYFQNEAQLEKSRLLSDRFSAERPKGSFSTLEIQRTEQGDSAMYLCASSPRHESYEQYFGPGTRLTVT.

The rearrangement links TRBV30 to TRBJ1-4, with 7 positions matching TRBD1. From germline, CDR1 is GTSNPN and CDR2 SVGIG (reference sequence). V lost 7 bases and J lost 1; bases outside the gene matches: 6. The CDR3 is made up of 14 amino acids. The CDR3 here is CASDRRGTNEKLFF. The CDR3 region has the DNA TGTGCCTCGGACAGGCGGGGAACTAATGAAAAACTGTTTTTT.

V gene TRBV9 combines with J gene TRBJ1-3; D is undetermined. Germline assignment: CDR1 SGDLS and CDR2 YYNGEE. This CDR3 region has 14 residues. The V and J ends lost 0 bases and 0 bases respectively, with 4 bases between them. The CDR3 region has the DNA TGTGCCAGCAGCGTAGACAGCTCTGGAAACACCATATATTTT. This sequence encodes CASSVDSSGNTIYF.

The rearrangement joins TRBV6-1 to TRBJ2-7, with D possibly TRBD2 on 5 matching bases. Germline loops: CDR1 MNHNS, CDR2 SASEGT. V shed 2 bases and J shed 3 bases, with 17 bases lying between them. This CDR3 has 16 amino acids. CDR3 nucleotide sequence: TGTGCCAGCAGTGAATCGTTCGGGCAGACTAACTACGAGCAGTACTTC. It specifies CASSESFGQTNYEQYF.

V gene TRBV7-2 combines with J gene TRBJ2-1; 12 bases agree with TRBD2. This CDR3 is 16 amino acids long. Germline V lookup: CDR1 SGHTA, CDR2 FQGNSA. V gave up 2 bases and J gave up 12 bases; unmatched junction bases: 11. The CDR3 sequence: CASSLSRASGREGQFF. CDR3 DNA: TGTGCCAGCAGCTTAAGTAGAGCTAGCGGGAGGGAGGGGCAGTTCTTC.

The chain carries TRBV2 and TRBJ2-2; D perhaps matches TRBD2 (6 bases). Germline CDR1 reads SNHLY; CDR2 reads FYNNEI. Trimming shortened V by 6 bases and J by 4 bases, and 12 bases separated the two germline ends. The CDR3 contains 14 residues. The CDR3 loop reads CASRALAPTGELFF. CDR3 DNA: TGTGCCAGCAGGGCCCTAGCGCCCACCGGGGAGCTGTTTTTT.

CDR3: CASREGQGGEKLFF. The DNA for the CDR3 is TGTGCCAGCAGGGAGGGACAGGGCGGGGAAAAACTGTTTTTT. The chain couples TRBV6-1 to TRBJ1-4, with 9 bases matching TRBD1. CDR1 and CDR2 (germline): MNHNS, SASEGT. With 6 bases clipped from V and 8 bases from J, the junction kept 7 bases outside the gene matches. This CDR3 contains 14 residues.

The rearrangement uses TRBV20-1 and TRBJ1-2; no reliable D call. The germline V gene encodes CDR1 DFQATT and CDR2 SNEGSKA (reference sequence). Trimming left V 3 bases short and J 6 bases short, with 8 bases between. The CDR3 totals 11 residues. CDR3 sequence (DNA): TGCAGTGCTAGGGTTCTAGATGGCTACACCTTC. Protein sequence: CSARVLDGYTF.

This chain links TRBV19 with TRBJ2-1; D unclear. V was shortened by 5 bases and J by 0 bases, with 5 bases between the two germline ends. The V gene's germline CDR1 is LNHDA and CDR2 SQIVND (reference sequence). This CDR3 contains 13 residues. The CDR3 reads CASSPLSYNEQFF. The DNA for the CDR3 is TGTGCCAGTAGTCCACTCTCCTACAATGAGCAGTTCTTC.

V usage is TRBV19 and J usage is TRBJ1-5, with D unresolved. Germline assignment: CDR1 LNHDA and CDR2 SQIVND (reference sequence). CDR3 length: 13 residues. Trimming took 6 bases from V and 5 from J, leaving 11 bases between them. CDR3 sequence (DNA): TGTGCCAGTAGGGGCGCCGATCATCAGCCCCAGCATTTT. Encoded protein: CASRGADHQPQHF.

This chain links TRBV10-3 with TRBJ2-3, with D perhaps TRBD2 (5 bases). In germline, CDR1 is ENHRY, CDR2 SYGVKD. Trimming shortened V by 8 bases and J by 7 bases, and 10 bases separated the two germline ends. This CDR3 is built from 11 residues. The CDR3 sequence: CAILDSYTQYF. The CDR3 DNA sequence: TGTGCCATCTTGGACTCATATACGCAGTATTTT.

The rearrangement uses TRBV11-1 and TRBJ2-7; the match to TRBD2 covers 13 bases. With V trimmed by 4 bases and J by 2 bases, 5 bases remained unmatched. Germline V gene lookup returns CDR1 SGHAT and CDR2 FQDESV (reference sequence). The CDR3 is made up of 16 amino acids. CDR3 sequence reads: CASSSLAGGPPYEQYF. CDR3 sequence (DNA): TGTGCCAGCAGCTCACTAGCGGGAGGGCCTCCCTACGAGCAGTACTTC.

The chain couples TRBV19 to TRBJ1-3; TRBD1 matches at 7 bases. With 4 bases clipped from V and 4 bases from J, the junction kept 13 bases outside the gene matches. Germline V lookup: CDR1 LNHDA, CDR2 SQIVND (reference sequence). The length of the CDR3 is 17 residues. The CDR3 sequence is CASSRIRDSKPGNTIYF. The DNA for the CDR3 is TGTGCCAGTAGTAGAATCCGGGACAGCAAACCCGGAAACACCATATATTTT.

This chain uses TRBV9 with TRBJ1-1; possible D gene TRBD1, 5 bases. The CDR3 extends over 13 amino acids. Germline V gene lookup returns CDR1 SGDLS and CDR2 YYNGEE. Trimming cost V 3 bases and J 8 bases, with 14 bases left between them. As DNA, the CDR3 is TGTGCCAGCAGCGGAGATAAGGGGCTGGAAGCTTTCTTT. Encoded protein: CASSGDKGLEAFF.